The 29 T cell receptor beta chains below all came from one sample that was sequenced in a study of T cells in Graves' hyperthyroidism and ophthalmopathy. The CDR3 regions of TCR beta were amplified from RNA transcripts. The HTBI set primed first-round TCR CDR3 RT-PCR. From the multiplex PCR reads, TCRdb called clonotypes with MiXCR, one entry per CDR3 protein. Of approximately 710,000 distinct CDR3 sequences listed, roughly a sixth are singletons. Sequencing was done on a sample of blood. The origin of the receptors is a man aged 45-60 years with Graves' hyperthyroidism.

The chain employs TRBV5-8 and TRBJ2-3; D gene unclear. CDR3 length: 15 residues. Germline-derived CDR1 and CDR2 are SGHTS and YDEGEE. V was cut by 2 bases and J by 0 bases, with 10 bases left in between. The CDR3 DNA is TGTGCCAGCAGCTTTGGGCGGAGCAGCACAGATACGCAGTATTTT. Translation gives CASSFGRSSTDTQYF.

This clonotype has more than one count but fewer than ten. The chain uses TRBV20-1 and TRBJ2-1; 10 nucleotides align to TRBD2. CDR1 DFQATT and CDR2 SNEGSKA come from the germline V gene (reference sequence). The CDR3 sequence is 14 residues long. The V segment lost 5 bases and the J segment 6 bases; nucleotides outside the gene matches: 7. The chain's CDR3 is CSARLAGLVNEQFF. CDR3 DNA sequence: TGCAGTGCTCGACTAGCGGGTTTAGTCAATGAGCAGTTCTTC.

This clonotype was found many times. This chain connects TRBV12-3 or TRBV12-4 to TRBJ2-1; D not certain. CDR3 length equals 13 residues. Trimming stripped 6 bases from V and 2 bases from J, with 8 bases between. The CDR3 bases are TGTGCCAGCAGGCAGCGTACCTACAATGAGCAGTTCTTC. Its translation: CASRQRTYNEQFF.

This clonotype was recorded at least ten times. This chain links TRBV12-3 or TRBV12-4 with TRBJ1-4; the D gene is possibly TRBD1 (6 bases). The CDR3 runs 13 residues. V was clipped by 5 bases and J by 8 bases, with 12 bases between them. CDR3 sequence reads: CASSRTASEKLFF. The CDR3 DNA is TGTGCCAGCAGTAGGACAGCCTCGGAAAAACTGTTTTTT.

This chain links TRBV24-1 with TRBJ1-2; D is ambiguous. This CDR3 comprises 16 residues. Trimming took off 4 bases at V and 4 bases at J, with 18 bases between the two ends. The germline V gene has CDR1 KGHDR and CDR2 SFDVKD. The CDR3 is CATSDQDARHPYGYTF. For the CDR3, the DNA is TGTGCCACCAGTGACCAGGACGCCCGACACCCCTATGGCTACACCTTC.

The rearrangement links TRBV5-4 to TRBJ2-5; TRBD2 matches at 10 bases. CDR3 length: 16 residues. CDR1 and CDR2 (germline): SGHNT, YYREEE (reference sequence). Trimming took 4 bases from V and 5 from J; bases not matched to a gene: 11. CDR3 residues: CASSASLAGGRETQYF. The CDR3 DNA follows: TGTGCCAGCAGCGCCTCTTTAGCGGGAGGACGGGAGACCCAGTACTTC.

The chain employs TRBV27 and TRBJ1-1; D remains ambiguous. CDR1 is MNHEY, CDR2 SMNVEV, per germline (reference sequence). V was trimmed by 3 bases and J by 2 bases, leaving 7 bases between them. The CDR3 runs 13 residues. The CDR3 sequence: CASSFDHNTEAFF. The CDR3 nucleotides read TGTGCCAGCAGTTTTGATCACAACACTGAAGCTTTCTTT.

This clonotype was recorded many times. V is TRBV15 and J is TRBJ1-3; perhaps TRBD1 as D (6 bases). Trimming removed 0 bases at V and 0 bases at J, with 9 bases between. The germline V gene encodes CDR1 LNHNV and CDR2 YYDKDF (reference sequence). The CDR3 loop spans 16 amino acids. Written as DNA, the CDR3 is TGTGCCACCAGCAGAGACCCAGGGGTCTCTGGAAACACCATATATTTT. The encoded protein is CATSRDPGVSGNTIYF.

This clonotype occurred many times. V usage is TRBV28 and J usage is TRBJ2-1; 8 positions match TRBD2. The CDR3 has 17 residues. J lost 8 bases, V lost 5 bases, and 17 bases had no gene match. CDR1 and CDR2 (germline): MDHEN, SYDVKM. The CDR3 sequence is CASSRAFGLAATDEQFF. In nucleotides, the CDR3 is TGTGCCAGCAGTCGCGCCTTCGGACTAGCCGCAACGGATGAGCAGTTCTTC.

The chain couples TRBV11-1 to TRBJ2-2; 14 nucleotides line up with TRBD2. Germline V gene sequence: CDR1 SGHAT, CDR2 FQDESV (reference sequence). The junction had 3 bases not matched to a gene; V was cut back by 2 bases and J by 4 bases. The CDR3 spans 17 residues. CDR3 residues: CASSLWGLAGVTGELFF. CDR3 nucleotides: TGTGCCAGCAGCTTATGGGGACTAGCGGGAGTCACCGGGGAGCTGTTTTTT. The full variable domain, rest sourced from reference TRBV11-1 and TRBJ2-2, is EAEVAQSPRYKITEKSQAVAFWCDPISGHATLYWYRQILGQGPELLVQFQDESVVDDSQLPKDRFSAERLKGVDSTLKIQPAELGDSAMYLCASSLWGLAGVTGELFFGEGSRLTVL.

This clonotype appeared once. This chain joins TRBV29-1 and TRBJ2-7; 7 nucleotides line up with TRBD2. V was pared by 7 bases and J by 5 bases, with 14 bases of the junction left unmatched. CDR3 length equals 14 residues. Per the germline V gene, CDR1 is SQVTM and CDR2 is ANQGSEA. The DNA for the CDR3 is TGCAGCGCGGGGGGAACGGGAAGTCTCCACGAGCAGTACTTC. Encoded protein: CSAGGTGSLHEQYF.

This clonotype was counted many times. The chain uses TRBV12-3 or TRBV12-4 and TRBJ1-2; D gene uncertain. V lost 8 bases, J lost 8 bases, and 12 bases lay in between. The CDR3 is 11 residues long. CDR3 in amino acids: CASAIGLGYTF. CDR3 sequence (DNA): TGTGCCAGCGCAATAGGGTTAGGCTACACCTTC.

This clonotype was counted at least ten times. This chain links TRBV6-1 with TRBJ2-7, with D perhaps assigned TRBD1 or TRBD2 (5 bases each). With 6 bases removed from V and 2 bases from J, the gap between germline ends came to 14 bases. This CDR3 spans 14 amino acids. CDR1 MNHNS and CDR2 SASEGT come from the germline V gene. CDR3 DNA sequence: TGTGCCAGCAGCCCTCAGCGAGGGGCCTACGAGCAGTACTTC. Encoded protein: CASSPQRGAYEQYF.

The chain couples TRBV27 to TRBJ1-1; TRBD1 might be the D (5 bases). Trimming took 4 bases from V and 6 from J, leaving 30 bases between them. Germline CDR1 is MNHEY and CDR2 is SMNVEV (reference sequence). The CDR3 has 19 amino acids. CDR3 DNA: TGTGCCAGCAGTTCATACGATTCGGGACGGCTATTCATGATCTCTGAAGCTTTCTTT. The encoded protein is CASSSYDSGRLFMISEAFF.

There are many counts of this clonotype. The V and J genes are TRBV12-3 or TRBV12-4 and TRBJ2-1; D gene uncertain. The CDR3 length is 15 residues. Trimming cost V 1 base and J 4 bases, with 11 bases left between them. CDR3 nucleotide sequence: TGTGCCAGCAGTTTAGTATTACACGTTTACAATGAGCAGTTCTTC. Encoded protein: CASSLVLHVYNEQFF.

This clonotype was counted ten times or more. The chain joins TRBV30 to TRBJ1-2; D is possibly TRBD1 (6 bases). V was shortened by 0 bases and J by 4 bases, with 12 bases between the two germline ends. Germline loops: CDR1 GTSNPN, CDR2 SVGIG (reference sequence). There are 14 residues in the CDR3. CDR3 in DNA: TGTGCCTGGAGTGTGGGGGGCCCTCCCTATGGCTACACCTTC. It specifies CAWSVGGPPYGYTF.

The sample holds a few counts of this clonotype. The J gene is TRBJ1-2, the V gene TRBV13, with 10 bases matching TRBD1. Trimming removed 0 bases from V and 2 bases from J; junction bases left unmatched: 3. Germline CDR1 and CDR2: PRHDT and FYEKMQ (reference sequence). CDR3 length equals 16 residues. CDR3 loop: CASSLGWTGGNYGYTF. The CDR3 nucleotides read TGTGCCAGCAGCTTAGGCTGGACAGGGGGGAACTATGGCTACACCTTC.

This clonotype appeared a few times. A much larger clone is a single base away; this may be a read error. This rearrangement joins TRBV2 to TRBJ2-4; 7 positions match TRBD2. This CDR3 contains 17 residues. Germline CDR1 is SNHLY and CDR2 is FYNNEI. The CDR3 is CASSQRDKGLAKNIRYF. CDR3 DNA: TGTGCCAGCAGTCAGCGGGATAAGGGGCTAGCCAAAAACATTCGGTACTTC. Full variable domain (remainder filled in from reference TRBV2 and TRBJ2-4): EPEVTQTPSHQVTQMGQEVILRCVPISNHLYFYWYRQILGQKVEFLVSFYNNEISEKSEIFDDQFSVERPDGSNFTLKIRSTKLEDSAMYFCASSQRDKGLAKNIRYFGAGTRLSVL.

This clonotype was picked up many times. The rearrangement uses TRBV27 and TRBJ2-1, with unresolved D. V was pared by 6 bases and J by 9 bases, with 15 bases between. Germline-derived CDR1 and CDR2 are MNHEY and SMNVEV (reference sequence). The CDR3 has 13 amino acids. The CDR3 loop is CASSRALVTEQFF. The CDR3, as DNA: TGTGCCAGCAGCCGAGCGCTAGTCACTGAGCAGTTCTTC.

This clonotype was seen more than once but under ten times. This chain joins TRBV7-3 and TRBJ1-1; maybe TRBD1 (5 bases). This CDR3 is built from 14 residues. CDR1 and CDR2 from the germline V gene are SGHTA and FQGTGA. Deletions cut 5 bases from V and 5 bases from J, with 15 bases between. CDR3 protein: CASSEQGRSTEAFF. CDR3 bases: TGTGCCAGCAGCGAGCAGGGACGCAGTACTGAAGCTTTCTTT.

The sample holds a few counts of this clonotype. This chain uses TRBV20-1 with TRBJ2-5, with 7 bases that match TRBD2. The CDR3 is 16 amino acids. After removal of 1 base from V and 5 bases from J, the junction contained 13 bases not matched to a gene. Germline CDR1 reads DFQATT; CDR2 reads SNEGSKA (reference sequence). CDR3 loop: CSARARGGRAMETQYF. CDR3 nucleotides: TGCAGTGCTAGAGCTCGGGGCGGGAGAGCGATGGAGACCCAGTACTTC.

About this clonotype itself: One base away lies a much larger clone, so this may be a sequencing read error. The rearrangement joins TRBV27 to TRBJ1-5; D is perhaps TRBD1 (5 bases). Germline lookup yields CDR1 MNHEY and CDR2 SMNVEV (reference sequence). The CDR3 loop spans 14 amino acids. CDR3 protein: CTSSLEYGGQPQHF. CDR3 coding DNA: TGTACCAGCAGTTTGGAGTACGGGGGTCAGCCCCAGCATTTT.

Turning to this clonotype: This sequence may be a read error, since a much larger clone differs from it by one base. V and J are TRBV7-2 and TRBJ2-7; D may be TRBD1 (6 bases). Trimming took 5 bases from V and 3 from J, leaving 17 bases between them. The germline V gene encodes CDR1 SGHTA and CDR2 FQGNSA. The CDR3 runs 15 residues. CDR3 in DNA: TGTGCCAGCAGCCTACGGAGACAGGACTGCTACGAGCAGTACTTC. It encodes CASSLRRQDCYEQYF.

This clonotype was seen repeatedly, ten times or more. The V and J genes are TRBV10-1 and TRBJ2-7, with 8 bases matching TRBD2. The germline V gene has CDR1 WNHNN and CDR2 SYGVQD (reference sequence). Trimming at V came to 5 bases and at J to 4 bases, leaving 10 bases not matched to a gene. The CDR3 runs 15 residues. CDR3 nucleotides: TGCGCCAGCAGTCCTGTGAGCGGGAGTCGGTACGAGCAGTACTTC. Translating gives CASSPVSGSRYEQYF.

This clonotype was detected ten times or more. J is TRBJ1-1 and V is TRBV28; 8 positions agree with TRBD1. The V gene's germline CDR1 is MDHEN and CDR2 SYDVKM. V lost 1 base, J lost 3 bases, and 16 bases stayed unmatched. The CDR3 spans 19 residues. This CDR3 is CASSLYWYAGGRPDTEAFF. The DNA of the CDR3 is TGTGCCAGCAGTTTATATTGGTACGCAGGGGGCCGGCCAGACACTGAAGCTTTCTTT. Variable domain in full (rest from reference TRBV28 and TRBJ1-1): DVKVTQSSRYLVKRTGEKVFLECVQDMDHENMFWYRQDPGLGLRLIYFSYDVKMKEKGDIPEGYSVSREKKERFSLILESASTNQTSMYLCASSLYWYAGGRPDTEAFFGQGTRLTVV.

There are a few counts of this clonotype. V usage is TRBV19 and J usage is TRBJ1-1; TRBD1 matches 9 bases. From germline, CDR1 is LNHDA and CDR2 SQIVND (reference sequence). Trimming at V came to 1 base and at J to 5 bases, leaving 2 bases not matched to a gene. The CDR3 runs 14 residues. CDR3 coding DNA: TGTGCCAGTAGTATAGGGACAGGGGAGACTGAAGCTTTCTTT. Protein product: CASSIGTGETEAFF.

A few counts support this clonotype. The rearrangement links TRBV28 to TRBJ2-2, with D possibly TRBD2 on 6 matching bases. CDR1 is MDHEN, CDR2 SYDVKM, per germline. V lost 4 bases to trimming and J lost 7 bases, with 16 bases between them. This CDR3 region has 15 residues. CDR3 sequence reads: CASSSSRDWGGELFF. In nucleotides, the CDR3 is TGTGCCAGCAGTTCGTCAAGGGACTGGGGCGGGGAGCTGTTTTTT.

The chain is built from TRBV5-6 and TRBJ2-7; D not certain. The CDR3 loop spans 15 amino acids. Trimming left V 0 bases short and J 0 bases short, with 10 bases between. The germline CDR1 and CDR2 sequences are SGHDT and YYEEEE. Written as DNA, the CDR3 is TGTGCCAGCAGCTTGGGGGCAGCCAGCTCCTACGAGCAGTACTTC. Its protein is CASSLGAASSYEQYF.

The chain joins TRBV6-1 to TRBJ1-5; a weak D match, TRBD1 (5 bases). The CDR3 has 15 amino acids. Germline values: CDR1 MNHNS, CDR2 SASEGT. V was trimmed by 6 bases and J by 4 bases, leaving 16 bases between them. The CDR3 DNA follows: TGTGCCAGCAGGACAGATGTGGACGCAAATCAGCCCCAGCATTTT. It yields the protein CASRTDVDANQPQHF.